This entry lists 11 T cell receptor beta chains sequenced from one sample in a study of blood T cells in healthy people across ages. Sample-barcoded 5' priming and a J-beta primer mix drove a second PCR of roughly 7 to 11 cycles. TCRdb reprocessed the 5' RACE reads via MiXCR and lists one record per CDR3 protein. The sample includes around 1.5 million distinct CDR3 sequences, 42% of them seen just once. The material sequenced was blood. The receptor source for this set is a young woman in good health.

This clonotype turned up a few times. The chain has TRBV20-1 and TRBJ2-1; TRBD1 or TRBD2 may be the D gene (6 bases each). The CDR3 extends over 15 amino acids. Looked up from germline, CDR1 is DFQATT and CDR2 is SNEGSKA (reference sequence). Trimming took 0 bases from V and 6 from J, leaving 15 bases between them. The CDR3 nucleotides are TGCAGTGCTAGAGATCCCCAACAGGGAGGCAATGAGCAGTTCTTC. Its translation is CSARDPQQGGNEQFF.

This clonotype has only a few counts. The genes are TRBV11-2 and TRBJ2-3; 13 bases line up with TRBD2. Germline CDR1 reads SGHAT; CDR2 reads FQNNGV. This CDR3 has 18 residues. V lost 3 bases, J lost 2 bases, and 8 bases stayed unmatched. The CDR3 region has the DNA TGTGCCAGCAGCTTGCATAGACTAGCGGGAGGAAACACAGATACGCAGTATTTT. It codes for CASSLHRLAGGNTDTQYF.

The V call is TRBV6-2 or TRBV6-3, the J call TRBJ2-1; 15 positions agree with TRBD2. This CDR3 has 18 amino acids. Germline CDR1 and CDR2: MNHEY and SVGEGT. J gave up 7 bases and V 6 bases, and 13 bases lay outside the gene matches. The CDR3 spells CASRDPTGLAGGPNEQFF. The CDR3 nucleotides read TGTGCCAGCAGAGACCCGACAGGACTAGCGGGAGGGCCGAATGAGCAGTTCTTC.

This clonotype was recorded a few times. The CDR3 sequence is CASSLYENYGYTF. CDR3 DNA sequence: TGTGCCAGCAGTTTGTACGAAAACTATGGCTACACCTTC. J is TRBJ1-2 and V is TRBV28, with D hard to call. V was clipped by 3 bases and J by 2 bases, with 7 bases between them. This CDR3 has 13 amino acids. CDR1 MDHEN and CDR2 SYDVKM come from the germline V gene.

The rearrangement links TRBV7-2 to TRBJ2-5; 12 bases are a match to TRBD2. Germline V gene sequence: CDR1 SGHTA, CDR2 FQGNSA. V lost 1 base and J lost 4; bases outside the gene matches: 7. The CDR3 is 17 residues long. CDR3 loop: CASSLGKASGRGETQYF. The CDR3 nucleotides are TGTGCCAGCAGCTTAGGCAAGGCTAGCGGGAGGGGAGAGACCCAGTACTTC. Looking up the rest from reference TRBV7-2 and TRBJ2-5 gives the full variable domain: GAGVSQSPSNKVTEKGKDVELRCDPISGHTALYWYRQSLGQGLEFLIYFQGNSAPDKSGLPSDRFSAERTGGSVSTLTIQRTQQEDSAVYLCASSLGKASGRGETQYFGPGTRLLVL.

The J gene is TRBJ1-1, the V gene TRBV7-8; D is possibly TRBD1 (6 bases). Trimming removed 5 bases at V and 2 bases at J, with 18 bases between. The CDR3 spans 16 residues. From germline, CDR1 is SGHVS and CDR2 FQNEAQ. CDR3 residues: CASSVDVSGHNTEAFF. For the CDR3, the DNA is TGTGCCAGCAGCGTCGACGTGTCGGGACATAACACTGAAGCTTTCTTT.

About this clonotype: A much bigger clone sits one base away, suggesting this may be a read error. The chain is built from TRBV29-1 and TRBJ2-7; 9 nucleotides align to TRBD1. V lost 4 bases to trimming and J lost 3 bases; unmatched junction nucleotides: 4. Germline assignment: CDR1 SQVTM and CDR2 ANQGSEA. The CDR3 spans 13 residues. CDR3 in DNA: TGCAGCGTTGTCGGGACAGGGAGCTACGAGCAGTACTTC. Translation gives CSVVGTGSYEQYF.

This clonotype showed up just a few times. The CDR3 region has the DNA TGCGCCAGCAGCCCCCCGCCGGGCTACAATGAGCAGTTCTTC. It yields the protein CASSPPPGYNEQFF. The chain joins TRBV5-1 to TRBJ2-1; D is unclear. V was clipped by 4 bases and J by 3 bases, with 11 bases between them. CDR3 size: 14 residues. CDR1 and CDR2 from the germline V gene are SGHRS and YFSETQ.

The rearrangement uses TRBV6-6 and TRBJ2-2; D possibly corresponds to TRBD1 (7 bases). Germline CDR1 is MNHNY and CDR2 is SVGAGI (reference sequence). The CDR3 has 16 amino acids. The V end was cut by 4 bases, the J end by 2 bases, with 14 bases between. Written as DNA, the CDR3 is TGTGCCAGCAGTTTTAGGCAGGGGGGAAACACCGGGGAGCTGTTTTTT. Translation gives CASSFRQGGNTGELFF.

This chain uses TRBV5-6 with TRBJ1-2; D is unresolved. Trimming stripped 2 bases from V and 8 bases from J, with 16 bases between. The CDR3 is made up of 14 amino acids. CDR1 and CDR2 from the germline V gene are SGHDT and YYEEEE. For the CDR3, the DNA is TGTGCCAGCAGCTTTACGGGTCCGCCTCGGGGCTACACCTTC. Translation gives CASSFTGPPRGYTF.

This chain connects TRBV6-6 to TRBJ1-5; the D is unclear. The CDR3 is made up of 15 amino acids. Germline V gene sequence: CDR1 MNHNY, CDR2 SVGAGI (reference sequence). V was shortened by 7 bases and J by 0 bases, with 13 bases between the two germline ends. The chain's CDR3 is CASTTGGNSNQPQHF. CDR3 nucleotides: TGTGCCAGCACCACGGGAGGGAATAGCAATCAGCCCCAGCATTTT.